A single sample is the source of the 18 T cell receptor beta chains below, sequenced in a study of blood T cell repertoires in COVID-19 (dated by TCRdb to the early 2020s). The library was obtained by the immunoSEQ multiplex PCR assay. TCRdb took over this immuneACCESS table, retaining in-frame rearrangements with V and J assigned. Such tables are incomplete; in checked studies, under half of the missing clones stem from an unresolved V gene, and the remainder is unexplained. This sample has fewer than 200,000 clones in its table, and 88% of those were observed once. The biggest ten clones account for 9% to 10% of the sample. Sequencing used PBMCs or T cells enriched from blood (not recorded which). The receptor set was obtained from a young woman who had recovered from COVID-19.

The V and J genes are TRBV3-1 (or the pseudogene TRBV3-2) and TRBJ1-5; D may be TRBD1 (6 bases). The germline V gene encodes CDR1 LGHDT and CDR2 YNNKEL (reference sequence). This CDR3 has 14 residues. The V gene lost 3 bases and the J gene lost 2 bases, with 8 bases spanning the gap. As DNA, the CDR3 is TGTGCCAGCAGCCACAGGGGCGGCAATCAGCCCCAGCATTTT. Encoded protein: CASSHRGGNQPQHF.

The chain has TRBV19 and TRBJ1-2; D might be TRBD1 (5 bases). The CDR3 has 17 residues. Trimming pared 7 bases from V and 2 bases from J, leaving 23 bases between. Germline CDR1 and CDR2: LNHDA and SQIVND (reference sequence). For the CDR3, the DNA is TGTGCCAGTACAGGACATTTGGGGGGTCCGATGAACTATGGCTACACCTTC. This gives the protein CASTGHLGGPMNYGYTF.

V usage is TRBV7-6 and J usage is TRBJ2-2, with 10 nucleotides matching TRBD2. The J segment lost 5 bases and the V segment lost 2 bases, leaving 5 bases of the junction unmatched. This CDR3 is 16 amino acids long. Germline values: CDR1 SGHVS, CDR2 FNYEAQ. DNA for the CDR3: TGTGCCAGCAGCTTAATTCCTAGCGGGAGAACCGGGGAGCTGTTTTTT. Protein sequence: CASSLIPSGRTGELFF.

This rearrangement joins TRBV27 to TRBJ1-4; D perhaps matches TRBD1 (6 bases). Trimming left V 6 bases short and J 8 bases short, with 16 bases between. CDR1 MNHEY and CDR2 SMNVEV come from the germline V gene (reference sequence). CDR3 length equals 14 residues. CDR3 residues: CASRLQGFDEKLFF. In DNA form, the CDR3 reads TGTGCCAGCAGGTTACAGGGTTTCGACGAAAAACTGTTTTTT.

Concerning this clone itself: Other DNA sequences in this sample translate to the same CDR3. The rearrangement links TRBV27 to TRBJ1-5; the D gene is possibly TRBD1 (6 bases). V was shortened by 3 bases and J by 4 bases, with 7 bases between the two germline ends. Germline CDR1 reads MNHEY; CDR2 reads SMNVEV (reference sequence). CDR3 length: 13 residues. CDR3 nucleotides: TGTGCCAGCAGTTTCACAGGGAATCAGCCCCAGCATTTT. Amino acid sequence: CASSFTGNQPQHF.

The gene calls are TRBV27 and TRBJ2-2; D gene uncertain. Germline V gives CDR1 MNHEY, CDR2 SMNVEV (reference sequence). CDR3 length: 15 amino acids. With 2 bases removed from V and 0 bases from J, the gap between germline ends came to 7 bases. This CDR3 reads CASSLRSTNTGELFF. The CDR3 DNA reads TGTGCCAGCAGTTTACGGAGCACGAACACCGGGGAGCTGTTTTTT.

This rearrangement joins TRBV6-4 to TRBJ1-6; possibly TRBD1 for D (5 bases). With 3 bases removed from V and 7 bases from J, the gap between germline ends came to 13 bases. CDR1 is MRHNA, CDR2 SNTAGT, per germline. This CDR3 contains 15 residues. In nucleotides, the CDR3 is TGTGCCAGCAGTGAATCCGACAGAGTGAATTCACCCCTCCACTTT. Translated: CASSESDRVNSPLHF.

The chain combines TRBV5-6 with TRBJ2-1; 9 bases align to TRBD1. Per the germline V gene, CDR1 is SGHDT and CDR2 is YYEEEE. CDR3 length equals 15 residues. V gave up 3 bases and J gave up 5 bases; unmatched junction bases: 6. CDR3 region: CASSWGQGVDNEQFF. As DNA, the CDR3 is TGTGCCAGCAGCTGGGGACAGGGCGTAGACAATGAGCAGTTCTTC. Supplemented by reference TRBV5-6 and TRBJ2-1, the full variable domain reads DAGVTQSPTHLIKTRGQQVTLRCSPKSGHDTVSWYQQALGQGPQFIFQYYEEEERQRGNFPDRFSGHQFPNYSSELNVNALLLGDSALYLCASSWGQGVDNEQFFGPGTRLTVL.

This rearrangement joins TRBV2 to TRBJ1-6, with D tentatively TRBD1 (5 bases). The CDR3 consists of 14 residues. Germline lookup yields CDR1 SNHLY and CDR2 FYNNEI. Trimming left V 7 bases short and J 10 bases short, with 17 bases between. As DNA, the CDR3 is TGTGCCAGCATCGGGGGGGGATTATGGTCACCCCTCCACTTT. As protein: CASIGGGLWSPLHF.

The chain recombines TRBV4-1 with TRBJ2-5; 8 positions agree with TRBD2. The J segment lost 1 base and the V segment lost 1 base, leaving 5 bases of the junction unmatched. The CDR3 length is 16 residues. From germline, CDR1 is MGHRA and CDR2 YSYEKL. The CDR3 reads CASSQGYGGAQETQYF. CDR3 in DNA: TGCGCCAGCAGCCAAGGGTACGGGGGGGCCCAAGAGACCCAGTACTTC.

This chain links TRBV4-1 with TRBJ1-1, with 10 bases lining up with TRBD1. Germline V gives CDR1 MGHRA, CDR2 YSYEKL. V lost 2 bases, J lost 10 bases, and 13 bases stayed unmatched. The CDR3 is made up of 16 amino acids. The CDR3 protein is CASSQLTGGGGKGAFF. CDR3 nucleotide sequence: TGCGCCAGCAGCCAACTGACAGGGGGCGGCGGTAAGGGAGCTTTCTTT.

This chain joins TRBV19 and TRBJ1-1; D is uncertain. The germline V and J ends were trimmed by 3 bases and 1 base, with 9 bases remaining between them. CDR1 and CDR2 (germline): LNHDA, SQIVND (reference sequence). The CDR3 totals 14 residues. CDR3 sequence reads: CASSIIQKNTEAFF. CDR3 nucleotide sequence: TGTGCCAGTAGTATCATACAGAAGAACACTGAAGCTTTCTTT.

The rearrangement joins TRBV28 to TRBJ1-5; D gene uncertain. Germline assignment: CDR1 MDHEN and CDR2 SYDVKM. CDR3 length: 15 residues. V was shortened by 4 bases and J by 0 bases, with 10 bases between the two germline ends. The CDR3 protein is CASSYLRYSNQPQHF. The CDR3 region has the DNA TGTGCCAGCAGTTATTTGAGATATAGCAATCAGCCCCAGCATTTT.

This clone appeared a single time. The chain is built from TRBV25-1 and TRBJ2-2; 7 bases match TRBD2. The CDR3 is 18 amino acids. Trimming at V came to 4 bases and at J to 5 bases, leaving 16 bases not matched to a gene. CDR1 and CDR2 from the germline V gene are MGHDK and SYGVNS. In DNA, the CDR3 is TGTGCCAGCAGTGGGCTACAGGAGCGGTCGGGAGGAACCGGGGAGCTGTTTTTT. Translated: CASSGLQERSGGTGELFF.

The V and J genes are TRBV11-2 and TRBJ1-1, with 9 bases fitting TRBD1. The CDR3 is made up of 14 amino acids. CDR1 SGHAT and CDR2 FQNNGV come from the germline V gene. The V and J ends lost 2 bases and 5 bases, in that order; junction bases with no gene match: 3. The CDR3 bases are TGTGCCAGCAGCTTAAGACAGGGGGATACTGAAGCTTTCTTT. As protein: CASSLRQGDTEAFF.

J is TRBJ2-6 and V is TRBV27, with D uncertain. Trimming pared 5 bases from V and 2 bases from J, leaving 16 bases between. This CDR3 contains 17 residues. Per the germline V gene, CDR1 is MNHEY and CDR2 is SMNVEV (reference sequence). CDR3 in DNA: TGTGCCAGCAGTAAATACCTAGAGGTGACTGGGGCCAACGTCCTGACTTTC. This encodes CASSKYLEVTGANVLTF.

The chain recombines TRBV25-1 with TRBJ1-1; weak D call: TRBD1 (5 bases). The CDR3 extends over 14 amino acids. CDR1 MGHDK and CDR2 SYGVNS come from the germline V gene. V was shortened by 6 bases and J by 3 bases, with 14 bases between the two germline ends. CDR3 sequence: CASRGVWWDTEAFF. CDR3 sequence (DNA): TGTGCCAGCAGAGGGGTGTGGTGGGACACTGAAGCTTTCTTT. The full variable domain, in which reference TRBV25-1 and TRBJ1-1 provide the parts outside the CDR3, is EADIYQTPRYLVIGTGKKITLECSQTMGHDKMYWYQQDPGMELHLIHYSYGVNSTEKGDLSSESTVSRIRTEHFPLTLESARPSHTSQYLCASRGVWWDTEAFFGQGTRLTVV.

The rearrangement uses TRBV25-1 and TRBJ2-7, with a tentative D call TRBD1 (5 bases). Germline V gene lookup returns CDR1 MGHDK and CDR2 SYGVNS. V was cut by 3 bases and J by 7 bases, with 13 bases left in between. CDR3 length: 13 amino acids. The CDR3 bases are TGTGCCAGCAGTGATGGGGCAATCAGGGAGCAGTACTTC. Amino acid sequence: CASSDGAIREQYF.